The subject of this entry is one TCR beta chain. What it binds is not known. The data originate from a study of T-cell memory formation after mild COVID-19. General study findings and limits: Day 15 to 85 contracting clones showed balanced CD4/CD8; later expanders leaned CD4+.

5'RACE primed at constant segments yielded TCR alpha and TCR beta cDNA libraries bearing sample barcodes and UMIs. TCRdb re-analysed the 5' RACE reads in MiXCR, keeping a single row per CDR3 protein. This sample yields 350,000 to 500,000 distinct CDR3 sequences, of which around 18% are seen a single time; approximately 8.4% belongs to the top ten. Sequenced input: PBMCs or a T cell subset sorted from them (not recorded which). This TCR derives from an adult woman who had mild COVID-19 (a few samples of this study predate the infection). Cell type and time point are not known.

The CDR3: CASSQGPGGYNEQFF. The CDR3 bases are TGTGCCAGCAGCCAAGGGCCGGGAGGATACAATGAGCAGTTCTTC. The rearrangement links TRBV3-1 to TRBJ2-1; 7 bases align to TRBD2. V lost 1 base and J lost 4; bases outside the gene matches: 4. This CDR3 is 15 amino acids long. Germline V gene sequence: CDR1 LGHDT, CDR2 YNNKEL (reference sequence).